This T cell receptor beta chain was captured in a study of blood T cell repertoires in COVID-19. Background on the study: COVID-19 samples from acute and convalescent phases originated in the United States, Italy and Spain. PBMCs, B-cell-depleted T cells, or T cells provided the cDNA or gDNA that made up the material.

V lost 1 base and J lost 0, with 8 bases in between. The CDR3 has 15 amino acids. Germline V gene sequence: CDR1 SGHDT, CDR2 YYEEEE. TCRdb keeps only in-frame clones here, not all; method: immunoSEQ multiplex PCR. The sample lists more than 150,000 clones; around 83% were seen once. Sequencing was performed on peripheral blood. The rearrangement joins TRBV5-6 to TRBJ1-3; D not resolved. This sequence was found in a woman aged 40-49 years with acute or convalescent COVID-19. The CDR3 sequence is CASSLSRSSGNTIYF. CDR3 in DNA: TGTGCCAGCAGCTTGTCGAGGAGCTCTGGAAACACCATATATTTT. Full variable domain (outside the CDR3, taken from reference TRBV5-6 and TRBJ1-3): DAGVTQSPTHLIKTRGQQVTLRCSPKSGHDTVSWYQQALGQGPQFIFQYYEEEERQRGNFPDRFSGHQFPNYSSELNVNALLLGDSALYLCASSLSRSSGNTIYFGEGSWLTVV.